This TCR beta chain was observed in a study of CD8 T cells in ankylosing spondylitis. Study-wide points: Made up of eight or nine highly homologous variants, a TCR beta motif appeared characteristic of ankylosing spondylitis blood.

This clonotype was detected many times. Its antigen is unidentified. This CDR3 region has 14 residues. CDR1 and CDR2 from the germline V gene are SGHDT and YYEEEE. V was clipped by 0 bases and J by 6 bases; unmatched bases: 2. TCRdb used MiXCR to reprocess the 5' RACE reads, holding one entry per CDR3 protein. Of about 130,000 distinct CDR3 sequences listed, roughly 9% are singletons. Sequences were obtained from blood, either unsorted or a sorted T cell fraction (not recorded which). This TCR came from a male donor with ankylosing spondylitis or in good health (not recorded which). The rearrangement uses TRBV5-6 and TRBJ2-7; 11 positions agree with TRBD2. The CDR3 sequence: CASSLGLAGLEQYF. CDR3 nucleotide sequence: TGTGCCAGCAGCTTGGGACTAGCGGGACTCGAGCAGTACTTC. Combining the CDR3 with reference TRBV5-6 and TRBJ2-7 gives the whole variable domain DAGVTQSPTHLIKTRGQQVTLRCSPKSGHDTVSWYQQALGQGPQFIFQYYEEEERQRGNFPDRFSGHQFPNYSSELNVNALLLGDSALYLCASSLGLAGLEQYFGPGTRLTVT.